These 20 T cell receptor beta chains were all obtained from the same sample, sequenced in a study of CD8 T cells in Susac syndrome. Reverse transcription of roughly 0.5 to 1 ug RNA used random hexamers. From the immunoSEQ multiplex PCR reads, TCRdb called clonotypes with MiXCR, one entry per CDR3 protein. This table holds 330,000 or so distinct CDR3 sequences, about 82% found once. Input material: CD8+ T cells from PBMCs. The receptors shown here come from a human donor with multiple sclerosis.

The rearrangement uses TRBV5-6 and TRBJ2-1; D call uncertain. CDR3 length: 13 amino acids. The ends were cut back, 2 bases at V and 9 bases at J, with 12 bases in the middle. Germline V gene sequence: CDR1 SGHDT, CDR2 YYEEEE. CDR3: CASSLAVIFEQFF. CDR3 coding DNA: TGTGCCAGCAGCTTAGCAGTAATCTTTGAGCAGTTCTTC.

The chain combines TRBV4-3 with TRBJ2-7, with 10 positions matching TRBD2. CDR3 length: 16 residues. Germline-derived CDR1 and CDR2 are LGHNA and YSLEER. Unmatched junction bases numbered 8, after V lost 0 bases and J lost 6 bases. CDR3 region: CASSQEVRLAGAEQYF. CDR3 DNA: TGCGCCAGCAGCCAAGAAGTTCGGCTAGCGGGAGCCGAGCAGTACTTC.

V gene TRBV10-3 combines with J gene TRBJ2-1; 10 bases map to TRBD2. Germline lookup yields CDR1 ENHRY and CDR2 SYGVKD. The CDR3 is 18 amino acids. V dropped 0 bases and J dropped 9; count of bases not matched to a gene: 14. CDR3 region: CAISESNRILAGVLEQFF. In DNA, the CDR3 is TGTGCCATCAGTGAGTCGAATAGAATCCTAGCGGGAGTGCTTGAGCAGTTCTTC.

The chain couples TRBV9 to TRBJ1-3; tentatively, D is TRBD1 (6 bases). The CDR3 extends over 17 amino acids. Trimming left V 3 bases short and J 4 bases short, with 20 bases between. Germline CDR1 SGDLS, CDR2 YYNGEE. The CDR3 sequence is CASSANMSGGAGNTIYF. The CDR3 bases are TGTGCCAGCAGCGCCAACATGAGCGGGGGCGCGGGAAACACCATATATTTT.

The chain has TRBV13 and TRBJ2-2, with TRBD2 as a possible D gene (6 bases). The CDR3 has 14 residues. Germline V CDR1 and CDR2: PRHDT, FYEKMQ (reference sequence). V was clipped by 1 base and J by 6 bases, with 9 bases between them. CDR3 in DNA: TGTGCCAGCAGCTTAGCCCGACTAGCCGGGGAGCTGTTTTTT. Amino acid sequence: CASSLARLAGELFF. The whole variable domain, filled in from reference TRBV13 and TRBJ2-2, reads AAGVIQSPRHLIKEKRETATLKCYPIPRHDTVYWYQQGPGQDPQFLISFYEKMQSDKGSIPDRFSAQQFSDYHSELNMSSLELGDSALYFCASSLARLAGELFFGEGSRLTVL.

The chain employs TRBV7-9 and TRBJ1-6, with D possibly TRBD1 on 5 matching bases. V dropped 4 bases and J dropped 7 bases, with 8 bases sitting between them. The CDR3 totals 13 residues. Germline V gene data show CDR1 as SEHNR and CDR2 as FQNEAQ (reference sequence). CDR3 protein: CASSWDGNSPLHF. CDR3 in DNA: TGTGCCAGCAGCTGGGACGGAAATTCACCCCTCCACTTT.

CDR3 amino acids: CSVSGTQSSGNTIYF. In nucleotides, the CDR3 is TGCAGCGTATCTGGGACTCAGAGCTCTGGAAACACCATATATTTT. This chain uses TRBV29-1 with TRBJ1-3, with TRBD1 as a possible D gene (5 bases). Germline V lookup: CDR1 SQVTM, CDR2 ANQGSEA. There are 15 residues in the CDR3. Trimming stripped 6 bases from V and 0 bases from J, with 15 bases between.

CDR3 residues: CASSFTSGAAKNIQYF. For the CDR3, the DNA is TGTGCCAGCAGCTTCACTAGCGGGGCAGCCAAAAACATTCAGTACTTC. This sequence joins TRBV7-2 and TRBJ2-4, with TRBD2 identical over 10 bases. V lost 3 bases to trimming and J lost 0 bases; unmatched junction nucleotides: 2. The CDR3 length is 16 residues. The germline V gene has CDR1 SGHTA and CDR2 FQGNSA. Supplemented by reference TRBV7-2 and TRBJ2-4, the full variable domain reads GAGVSQSPSNKVTEKGKDVELRCDPISGHTALYWYRQSLGQGLEFLIYFQGNSAPDKSGLPSDRFSAERTGGSVSTLTIQRTQQEDSAVYLCASSFTSGAAKNIQYFGAGTRLSVL.

The chain uses TRBV4-1 and TRBJ2-4; the D is unclear. The V gene lost 1 base and the J gene lost 0 bases, with 7 bases spanning the gap. The V gene's germline CDR1 is MGHRA and CDR2 YSYEKL. CDR3 size: 15 residues. CDR3 bases: TGCGCCAGCAGCCAAGTCCAGCTAGCCAAAAACATTCAGTACTTC. Translated: CASSQVQLAKNIQYF.

V is TRBV18 and J is TRBJ2-7, with 13 bases lining up with TRBD2. Germline loops: CDR1 KGHSH, CDR2 LQKENI. J lost 5 bases, V lost 3 bases, and 7 bases had no gene match. The CDR3 loop spans 16 amino acids. CDR3 sequence: CASSPPTSGRVDEQYF. CDR3 sequence (DNA): TGTGCCAGCTCACCCCCCACTAGCGGGAGGGTTGACGAGCAGTACTTC. Full variable domain (rest looked up from reference TRBV18 and TRBJ2-7): NAGVMQNPRHLVRRRGQEARLRCSPMKGHSHVYWYRQLPEEGLKFMVYLQKENIIDESGMPKERFSAEFPKEGPSILRIQQVVRGDSAAYFCASSPPTSGRVDEQYFGPGTRLTVT.

For this clonotype: Mismatch with germline at one junction end may stem from a read error. The chain employs TRBV7-2 and TRBJ2-1, with 7 bases identical to TRBD1. Germline V gene sequence: CDR1 SGHTA, CDR2 FQGNSA. There are 15 residues in the CDR3. The CDR3 DNA is TGTGCCAGCAGCGAGACAGGGAGTTCCTACAATGAGCAGCTCTTC. Translation: CASSETGSSYNEQLF.

This rearrangement joins TRBV6-5 to TRBJ2-2; D remains ambiguous. There are 15 residues in the CDR3. Deletions cut 5 bases from V and 2 bases from J, with 12 bases between. Germline CDR1 is MNHEY and CDR2 is SVGAGI. CDR3 nucleotide sequence: TGTGCCAGCAGTCGTTACATAGGAAACACCGGGGAGCTGTTTTTT. This gives the protein CASSRYIGNTGELFF.

This rearrangement joins TRBV12-3 or TRBV12-4 to TRBJ2-1; 8 positions agree with TRBD1. The V segment lost 1 base and the J segment 6 bases; nucleotides outside the gene matches: 5. The CDR3 extends over 15 amino acids. The chain's CDR3 is CASSLVTGELNEQFF. DNA for the CDR3: TGTGCCAGCAGTTTAGTGACAGGGGAACTCAATGAGCAGTTCTTC.

The J gene is TRBJ2-2, the V gene TRBV7-9; D uncertain. This CDR3 contains 15 residues. Trimming cost V 4 bases and J 6 bases, with 15 bases left between them. The germline CDR1 and CDR2 sequences are SEHNR and FQNEAQ (reference sequence). CDR3 loop: CASSSSPSYPGELFF. CDR3 coding DNA: TGTGCCAGCAGCTCGTCGCCTAGTTATCCCGGGGAGCTGTTTTTT.

The chain is built from TRBV7-6 and TRBJ2-7; a weak D match, TRBD1 (6 bases). The V end was cut by 3 bases, the J end by 5 bases, with 17 bases between. The CDR3 extends over 15 amino acids. Germline CDR1 and CDR2: SGHVS and FNYEAQ. CDR3 amino acids: CASSFQTGQLDEQYF. DNA of the CDR3: TGTGCCAGCAGCTTCCAAACAGGGCAACTGGACGAGCAGTACTTC.

The chain links TRBV15 to TRBJ2-7; D is unresolved. The germline V gene encodes CDR1 LNHNV and CDR2 YYDKDF (reference sequence). The CDR3 has 15 amino acids. The V gene lost 6 bases and the J gene lost 3 bases, with 18 bases spanning the gap. In DNA, the CDR3 is TGTGCCACCAGTTCCCAGTTTGGGCCCGACTACGAGCAGTACTTC. This encodes CATSSQFGPDYEQYF.

The chain links TRBV15 to TRBJ2-2; no definite D call. Germline V gene sequence: CDR1 LNHNV, CDR2 YYDKDF (reference sequence). CDR3 size: 14 residues. V lost 1 base and J lost 6, with 9 bases in between. The CDR3 here is CATSRVPGPGELFF. CDR3 bases: TGTGCCACCAGCAGAGTACCAGGCCCCGGGGAGCTGTTTTTT.

This clonotype has only one observation. The rearrangement uses TRBV27 and TRBJ2-3, with D possibly matching TRBD1 (5 bases). V was cut by 0 bases and J by 3 bases, with 13 bases left in between. The CDR3 is made up of 16 amino acids. Germline V CDR1 and CDR2: MNHEY, SMNVEV (reference sequence). The CDR3 is CASSLSPGLRTDTQYF. CDR3 in DNA: TGTGCCAGCAGTTTATCGCCAGGGTTGAGAACAGATACGCAGTATTTT.

This clonotype has just a few counts. The rearrangement joins TRBV18 to TRBJ2-1, with 7 bases that match TRBD1. Germline trimming cut 2 bases from V and 4 bases from J; bases unmatched to any gene: 5. The CDR3 consists of 15 residues. Germline V gene lookup returns CDR1 KGHSH and CDR2 LQKENI. CDR3 bases: TGTGCCAGCTCACCAGGGACAGCAGCTTACAATGAGCAGTTCTTC. Translating it yields CASSPGTAAYNEQFF.

This clonotype was recorded a few times. Here the CDR3 reads CASSFTGGDYGYTF. The CDR3 DNA follows: TGTGCCAGCAGTTTCACAGGGGGCGACTATGGCTACACCTTC. The chain joins TRBV27 to TRBJ1-2, with 9 bases matching TRBD1. V shed 3 bases, J shed 3 bases, and the junction held 2 bases outside the gene matches. Germline CDR1 reads MNHEY; CDR2 reads SMNVEV (reference sequence). This CDR3 is 14 amino acids long.